These 25 T cell receptor beta chains were all obtained from the same sample, sequenced in a study of T cell responses to AZD1222 COVID-19 vaccine. Measured with immunoSEQ multiplex PCR; TCRdb has only the in-frame clones, and not every one. Seen here are 160,000 or so clones, about 92% observed once, and the top ten hold 4.4%. This sample comprised peripheral blood, obtained on day 0 of MenACWY control vaccination. The origin of the receptors is an adult in good health.

This chain uses TRBV28 with TRBJ2-3; 7 nucleotides line up with TRBD2. Germline V gene lookup returns CDR1 MDHEN and CDR2 SYDVKM. The CDR3 runs 14 residues. Trimming took 4 bases from V and 4 from J; bases not matched to a gene: 5. As DNA, the CDR3 is TGTGCCAGCAGTTCCTGGGACTATCCAGATACGCAGTATTTT. Protein sequence: CASSSWDYPDTQYF.

The V call is TRBV4-1, the J call TRBJ1-1; the D gene is possibly TRBD1 (5 bases). This CDR3 is built from 11 residues. The V gene's germline CDR1 is MGHRA and CDR2 YSYEKL. Deletions cut 3 bases from V and 7 bases from J, with 6 bases between. CDR3 DNA sequence: TGCGCCAGCAGCCAGGGGGTTGAAGCTTTCTTT. Translated: CASSQGVEAFF.

This rearrangement joins TRBV27 to TRBJ2-7; a weak D match, TRBD2 (6 bases). The CDR3 consists of 12 residues. Trimming left V 5 bases short and J 3 bases short, with 8 bases between. Germline V gene lookup returns CDR1 MNHEY and CDR2 SMNVEV (reference sequence). The CDR3 here is CASSGGSYEQYF. As DNA, the CDR3 is TGTGCCAGCAGTGGGGGGAGCTACGAGCAGTACTTC.

This clone was counted once. The V and J genes are TRBV3-1 (or the pseudogene TRBV3-2) and TRBJ2-1; D is uncertain. Germline V CDR1 and CDR2: LGHDT, YNNKEL (reference sequence). V lost 1 base to trimming and J lost 6 bases, with 13 bases between them. The CDR3 is 15 residues long. CDR3 sequence: CASSQVIGYSNEQFF. CDR3 bases: TGTGCCAGCAGCCAAGTCATTGGCTACTCCAATGAGCAGTTCTTC.

The chain carries TRBV6-5 and TRBJ1-5, with 10 bases identical to TRBD1. The CDR3 covers 14 residues. Per germline, CDR1 MNHEY and CDR2 SVGAGI. With 5 bases clipped from V and 7 bases from J, the junction kept 5 bases outside the gene matches. CDR3 amino acids: CASSQGQGIQPQHF. For the CDR3, the DNA is TGTGCCAGCAGTCAGGGACAGGGGATCCAGCCCCAGCATTTT.

The chain recombines TRBV5-5 with TRBJ2-2; D is uncertain. The CDR3 has 15 amino acids. V lost 0 bases and J 1 base, leaving 7 bases between the germline ends. Germline assignment: CDR1 SGHKS and CDR2 YYEKEE (reference sequence). The CDR3 DNA reads TGTGCCAGCAGCTTGGGGACGGGGAACACCGGGGAGCTGTTTTTT. Its protein product is CASSLGTGNTGELFF.

This clone was detected only once. The chain links TRBV27 to TRBJ1-4; D remains unclear. Between the trimmed V and J ends, which lost 1 base and 7 bases, there was a span of 4 bases. This CDR3 region has 12 residues. Germline CDR1 is MNHEY and CDR2 is SMNVEV (reference sequence). This CDR3 is CASSLLGEKLFF. CDR3 nucleotides: TGTGCCAGCAGTTTATTAGGTGAAAAACTGTTTTTT.

This chain joins TRBV2 and TRBJ2-3; TRBD2 might be the D (5 bases). Germline-derived CDR1 and CDR2 are SNHLY and FYNNEI. The CDR3 length is 16 residues. V lost 7 bases and J lost 2, with 19 bases in between. The CDR3 here is CASTPLRGAPTDTQYF. CDR3 sequence (DNA): TGTGCCAGCACCCCGCTACGGGGAGCCCCCACAGATACGCAGTATTTT.

The J gene is TRBJ2-7, the V gene TRBV21-1; the table names TRBD2, a call not compared with the DNA. TRBV21-1 constitutes a pseudogene. CDR3 length: 17 residues. CDR3 nucleotides: TGTGCCAGCAGCAAACCCCAAGGGGCGGACTACTCCTACGAGCAGTACTTC. Translation: CASSKPQGADYSYEQYF.

The rearrangement links TRBV19 to TRBJ1-3; a weak D match, TRBD1 (5 bases). CDR1 is LNHDA and CDR2 is SQIVND in the germline V gene (reference sequence). The ends were cut back, 7 bases at V and 4 bases at J, with 11 bases in the middle. There are 13 residues in the CDR3. The CDR3 bases are TGTGCCAGTACCCAGGGAACGGGAAACACCATATATTTT. Translated, it gives CASTQGTGNTIYF.

The rearrangement joins TRBV6-5 to TRBJ2-2; D possibly corresponds to TRBD2 (6 bases). Trimming stripped 5 bases from V and 6 bases from J, with 13 bases between. The CDR3 has 14 residues. Germline CDR1 and CDR2: MNHEY and SVGAGI. CDR3 residues: CASSRVGGAGELFF. CDR3 in DNA: TGTGCCAGCAGTAGGGTCGGGGGAGCCGGGGAGCTGTTTTTT.

The gene calls are TRBV5-5 and TRBJ1-5; D possibly corresponds to TRBD1 (6 bases). The CDR3 length is 17 residues. With 4 bases removed from V and 0 bases from J, the gap between germline ends came to 17 bases. Germline CDR1 SGHKS, CDR2 YYEKEE (reference sequence). In nucleotides, the CDR3 is TGTGCCAGCAGCGCCGTGGGGGGCGTCTTTAGCAATCAGCCCCAGCATTTT. Its protein is CASSAVGGVFSNQPQHF.

This clone was counted once. The gene calls are TRBV28 and TRBJ1-2; possibly TRBD1 for D (5 bases). The germline V and J ends were trimmed by 2 bases and 5 bases, with 15 bases remaining between them. This CDR3 contains 15 residues. Germline CDR1 reads MDHEN; CDR2 reads SYDVKM. The CDR3: CASSLNGAQWYGYTF. The CDR3 DNA reads as TGTGCCAGCAGTTTAAACGGGGCCCAATGGTATGGCTACACCTTC.

This clone appeared a single time. V is TRBV10-2 and J is TRBJ2-1; 7 bases fit TRBD2. CDR1 is WSHSY, CDR2 SAAADI, per germline. The CDR3 runs 11 residues. V was clipped by 7 bases and J by 7 bases; unmatched bases: 1. CDR3 protein: CASTAGNEQFF. In DNA form, the CDR3 reads TGCGCCAGCACAGCGGGGAATGAGCAGTTCTTC.

J is TRBJ1-1 and V is TRBV6-2 or TRBV6-3; no clear D gene. CDR1 is MNHEY and CDR2 is SVGEGT in the germline V gene. With 6 bases removed from V and 2 bases from J, the gap between germline ends came to 4 bases. This CDR3 is 11 amino acids long. CDR3 DNA: TGTGCCAGCAGCTCCAACACTGAAGCTTTCTTT. It is translated as CASSSNTEAFF.

The chain combines TRBV11-2 with TRBJ2-7, with TRBD2 matching over 7 bases. The V and J ends lost 11 bases and 1 base, in that order; junction bases with no gene match: 11. The CDR3 runs to 14 residues. Germline V gene data show CDR1 as SGHAT and CDR2 as FQNNGV. The CDR3 loop is CAGARSSGSYEQYF. The CDR3 bases are TGTGCCGGCGCGCGGTCTAGCGGATCCTACGAGCAGTACTTC.

This sequence joins TRBV18 and TRBJ2-1; D tentatively fits TRBD1 or TRBD2 (5 bases each). CDR1 is KGHSH and CDR2 is LQKENI in the germline V gene. Trimming cost V 4 bases and J 3 bases, with 25 bases left between them. CDR3 length: 19 residues. DNA for the CDR3: TGTGCCAGCTCACGGAAACCTGGGGACCGGCGCGGATACTACAATGAGCAGTTCTTC. Protein product: CASSRKPGDRRGYYNEQFF.

V gene TRBV2 combines with J gene TRBJ1-5; D gene uncertain. V shed 6 bases and J shed 4 bases, with 7 bases lying between them. This CDR3 is built from 12 residues. Per the germline V gene, CDR1 is SNHLY and CDR2 is FYNNEI. This CDR3 is CASRGYNQPQHF. CDR3 nucleotide sequence: TGTGCCAGCAGGGGGTATAATCAGCCCCAGCATTTT. The complete variable domain, with remaining parts taken from reference TRBV2 and TRBJ1-5, reads EPEVTQTPSHQVTQMGQEVILRCVPISNHLYFYWYRQILGQKVEFLVSFYNNEISEKSEIFDDQFSVERPDGSNFTLKIRSTKLEDSAMYFCASRGYNQPQHFGDGTRLSIL.

The chain joins TRBV30 to TRBJ2-2; TRBD2 matches at 9 bases. The V gene end was trimmed by 0 bases and the J gene end by 4 bases; junction bases not matched to a gene: 9. The CDR3 loop spans 17 amino acids. Germline V gene data show CDR1 as GTSNPN and CDR2 as SVGIG (reference sequence). CDR3 residues: CAWSVGLRAGGTGELFF. The CDR3 bases are TGTGCCTGGAGTGTAGGCCTAAGAGCGGGAGGCACCGGGGAGCTGTTTTTT.

This clone is a singleton in its sample. This chain connects TRBV6-2 or TRBV6-3 to TRBJ2-1, with 9 positions matching TRBD1. This CDR3 is built from 15 residues. Germline trimming cut 2 bases from V and 10 bases from J; bases unmatched to any gene: 9. CDR1 MNHEY and CDR2 SVGEGT come from the germline V gene. CDR3 protein: CASSYTPGQGGEQFF. The CDR3 bases are TGTGCCAGCAGTTACACCCCGGGACAGGGTGGCGAGCAGTTCTTC.

V and J are TRBV5-4 and TRBJ1-6; TRBD1 matches 7 bases. The CDR3 loop spans 15 amino acids. CDR1 is SGHNT and CDR2 is YYREEE in the germline V gene (reference sequence). Trimming removed 4 bases from V and 5 bases from J; junction bases left unmatched: 6. The CDR3 reads CASSRQGVDNSPLHF. For the CDR3, the DNA is TGTGCCAGCAGCCGACAGGGTGTGGATAATTCACCCCTCCACTTT.

This chain joins TRBV5-4 and TRBJ1-3, with a tentative D call TRBD1 (6 bases). Trimming pared 0 bases from V and 7 bases from J, leaving 11 bases between. This CDR3 has 14 amino acids. Germline V gene lookup returns CDR1 SGHNT and CDR2 YYREEE (reference sequence). The CDR3 sequence: CASSLDPGVNTIYF. In DNA, the CDR3 is TGTGCCAGCAGCTTGGATCCAGGGGTGAACACCATATATTTT.

The genes are TRBV9 and TRBJ1-6; D unclear. This CDR3 spans 13 amino acids. Germline lookup yields CDR1 SGDLS and CDR2 YYNGEE. Between the trimmed V and J ends, which lost 4 bases and 7 bases, there was a span of 9 bases. The CDR3: CASSIGWNSPLHF. The CDR3 DNA follows: TGTGCCAGCAGCATAGGGTGGAATTCACCCCTCCACTTT.

This chain joins TRBV28 and TRBJ2-2; D gene uncertain. Germline CDR1 MDHEN, CDR2 SYDVKM. With 5 bases removed from V and 5 bases from J, the gap between germline ends came to 9 bases. The CDR3 loop spans 13 amino acids. The CDR3 sequence is CASSLLLTGELFF. As DNA, the CDR3 is TGTGCCAGCAGTCTATTATTAACCGGGGAGCTGTTTTTT.

The chain couples TRBV27 to TRBJ1-1; D remains unclear. Germline V gene sequence: CDR1 MNHEY, CDR2 SMNVEV (reference sequence). Deletions cut 5 bases from V and 6 bases from J, with 16 bases between. This CDR3 is 14 amino acids long. The DNA for the CDR3 is TGTGCCAGCAGTCCGCTGGCTTATTCTCCTGAAGCTTTCTTT. Encoded protein: CASSPLAYSPEAFF.